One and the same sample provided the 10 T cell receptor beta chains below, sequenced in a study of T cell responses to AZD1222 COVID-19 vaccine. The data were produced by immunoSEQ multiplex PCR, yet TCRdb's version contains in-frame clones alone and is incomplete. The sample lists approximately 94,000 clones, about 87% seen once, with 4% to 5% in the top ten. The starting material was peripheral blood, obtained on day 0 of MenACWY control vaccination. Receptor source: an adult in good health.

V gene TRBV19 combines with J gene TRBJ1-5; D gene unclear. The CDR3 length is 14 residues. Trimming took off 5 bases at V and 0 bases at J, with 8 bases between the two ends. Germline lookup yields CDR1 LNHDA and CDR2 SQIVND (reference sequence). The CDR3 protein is CASSSQDSNQPQHF. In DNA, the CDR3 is TGTGCCAGTAGTTCTCAGGATAGCAATCAGCCCCAGCATTTT.

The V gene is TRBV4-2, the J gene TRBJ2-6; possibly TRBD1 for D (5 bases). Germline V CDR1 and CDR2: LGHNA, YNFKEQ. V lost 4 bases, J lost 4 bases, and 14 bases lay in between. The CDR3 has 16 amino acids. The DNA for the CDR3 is TGTGCCAGCAGCCGAGAGTCAGGGTCCGGGGCCAACGTCCTGACTTTC. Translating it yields CASSRESGSGANVLTF.

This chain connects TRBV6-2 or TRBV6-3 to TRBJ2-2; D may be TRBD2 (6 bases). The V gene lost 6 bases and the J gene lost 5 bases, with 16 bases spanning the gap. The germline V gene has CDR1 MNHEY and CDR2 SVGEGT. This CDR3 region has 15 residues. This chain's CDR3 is CASSRTGTPTGELFF. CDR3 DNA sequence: TGTGCCAGCAGCCGTACCGGGACTCCTACCGGGGAGCTGTTTTTT.

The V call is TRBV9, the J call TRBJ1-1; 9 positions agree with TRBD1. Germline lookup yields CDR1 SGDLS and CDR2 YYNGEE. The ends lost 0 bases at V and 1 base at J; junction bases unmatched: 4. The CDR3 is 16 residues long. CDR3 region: CASSVDPQGANTEAFF. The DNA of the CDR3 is TGTGCCAGCAGCGTAGACCCACAGGGGGCGAACACTGAAGCTTTCTTT. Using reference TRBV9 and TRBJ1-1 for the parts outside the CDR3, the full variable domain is DSGVTQTPKHLITATGQRVTLRCSPRSGDLSVYWYQQSLDQGLQFLIQYYNGEERAKGNILERFSAQQFPDLHSELNLSSLELGDSALYFCASSVDPQGANTEAFFGQGTRLTVV.

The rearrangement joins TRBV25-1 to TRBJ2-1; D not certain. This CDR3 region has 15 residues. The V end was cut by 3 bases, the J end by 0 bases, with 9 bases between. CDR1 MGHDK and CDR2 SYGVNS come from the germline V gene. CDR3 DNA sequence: TGTGCCAGCAGTGAGCCCAGACTCTCCTACAATGAGCAGTTCTTC. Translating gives CASSEPRLSYNEQFF.

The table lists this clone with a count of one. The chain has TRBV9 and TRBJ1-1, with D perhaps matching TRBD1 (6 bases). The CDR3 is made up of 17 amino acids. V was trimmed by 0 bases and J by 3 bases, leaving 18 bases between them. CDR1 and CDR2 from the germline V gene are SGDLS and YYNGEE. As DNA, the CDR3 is TGTGCCAGCAGCGTAGCTCTCTTGGGGGCCGGGGACACTGAAGCTTTCTTT. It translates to CASSVALLGAGDTEAFF. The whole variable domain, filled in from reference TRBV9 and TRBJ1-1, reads DSGVTQTPKHLITATGQRVTLRCSPRSGDLSVYWYQQSLDQGLQFLIQYYNGEERAKGNILERFSAQQFPDLHSELNLSSLELGDSALYFCASSVALLGAGDTEAFFGQGTRLTVV.

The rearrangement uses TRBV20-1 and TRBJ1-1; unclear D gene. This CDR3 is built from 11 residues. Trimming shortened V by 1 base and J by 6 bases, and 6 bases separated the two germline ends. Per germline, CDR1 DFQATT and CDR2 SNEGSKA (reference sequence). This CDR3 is CSARVAAEAFF. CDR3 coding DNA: TGCAGTGCTAGAGTCGCGGCTGAAGCTTTCTTT.

The CDR3 loop reads CASSHFADTQYF. CDR3 coding DNA: TGTGCCAGCAGCCACTTTGCTGATACGCAGTATTTT. The chain has TRBV7-8 and TRBJ2-3; unclear D gene. Germline V gives CDR1 SGHVS, CDR2 FQNEAQ. There are 12 residues in the CDR3. Trimming removed 5 bases at V and 6 bases at J, with 9 bases between.

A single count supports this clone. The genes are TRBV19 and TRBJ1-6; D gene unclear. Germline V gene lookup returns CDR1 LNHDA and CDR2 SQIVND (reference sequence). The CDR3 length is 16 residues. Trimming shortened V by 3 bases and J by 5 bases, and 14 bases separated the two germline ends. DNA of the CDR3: TGTGCCAGTAGTATTCTTCTCGAAGGGAATAATTCACCCCTCCACTTT. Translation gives CASSILLEGNNSPLHF. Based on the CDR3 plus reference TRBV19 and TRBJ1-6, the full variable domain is DGGITQSPKYLFRKEGQNVTLSCEQNLNHDAMYWYRQDPGQGLRLIYYSQIVNDFQKGDIAEGYSVSREKKESFPLTVTSAQKNPTAFYLCASSILLEGNNSPLHFGNGTRLTVT.

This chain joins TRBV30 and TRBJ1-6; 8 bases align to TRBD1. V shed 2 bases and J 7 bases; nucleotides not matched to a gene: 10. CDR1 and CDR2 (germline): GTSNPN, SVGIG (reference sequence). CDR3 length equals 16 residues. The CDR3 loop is CAWSPMQQGGNSPLHF. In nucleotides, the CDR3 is TGTGCCTGGAGTCCCATGCAACAGGGGGGAAATTCACCCCTCCACTTT.